The source of this TCR beta chain is a study of blood T cell repertoires in COVID-19. Study information: Samples of COVID-19 (acute and convalescent) were obtained from the United States, Italy and Spain.

Original analysis: Using reference gene primer amplification, nucleated cell counts were estimated. Method: immunoSEQ multiplex PCR; TCRdb's copy keeps in-frame clones and lacks some. The V and J calls and clone size were taken over from that table, and D and trimming were inferred from the DNA. The sample has approximately 160,000 clones, 77% seen once. Germline CDR1 MDHEN, CDR2 SYDVKM. V dropped 6 bases and J dropped 2 bases, with 19 bases sitting between them. This CDR3 comprises 17 residues. Sequenced material: peripheral blood. This clonotype was obtained from a man in his 70s with acute or convalescent COVID-19. The chain employs TRBV28 and TRBJ1-4; possible D gene TRBD1, 5 bases. The CDR3: CASSWPQGDGTNEKLFF. In DNA form, the CDR3 reads TGTGCCAGCAGCTGGCCGCAGGGTGACGGCACTAATGAAAAACTGTTTTTT.